One and the same sample provided the 27 T cell receptor beta chains below, sequenced in a study of shared clonotypes between healthy human individuals. Only in-frame clones appear in the TCRdb table, and some are missing; sequencing was by immunoSEQ multiplex PCR. The sample includes 950,000 to 1,100,000 clones, about 84% of them seen just once. Sample: memory CD4+ T cells from PBMCs. Subset of the sample: CD45RA-negative fraction. The receptors here all came from a man aged 18 to 30 in good health. Some clones in this sample may be carry-over from other donors' samples.

The chain uses TRBV7-2 and TRBJ2-1, with D possibly matching TRBD2 (6 bases). Germline V gene data show CDR1 as SGHTA and CDR2 as FQGNSA. The CDR3 length is 15 residues. V was trimmed by 5 bases and J by 3 bases, leaving 14 bases between them. This chain's CDR3 is CASSPFQGGYNEQFF. CDR3 sequence (DNA): TGTGCCAGCAGCCCCTTCCAGGGAGGCTACAATGAGCAGTTCTTC.

V usage is TRBV28 and J usage is TRBJ1-3; D gene ambiguous. CDR1 and CDR2 (germline): MDHEN, SYDVKM. CDR3 size: 12 residues. Trimming left V 10 bases short and J 3 bases short, with 10 bases between. CDR3 coding DNA: TGTGCCACCACGGGAGGTGGAAACACCATATATTTT. Amino acids: CATTGGGNTIYF.

The chain is built from TRBV18 and TRBJ1-5; TRBD1 is a possible D gene (6 bases). The V end was cut by 3 bases, the J end by 4 bases, with 13 bases between. Germline V lookup: CDR1 KGHSH, CDR2 LQKENI. CDR3 length: 15 residues. The CDR3 reads CASSPETGTNQPQHF. The CDR3 nucleotides read TGTGCCAGCTCACCTGAGACAGGCACTAATCAGCCCCAGCATTTT.

The chain has TRBV6-5 and TRBJ2-3; D gene uncertain. This CDR3 is built from 15 residues. Germline CDR1 is MNHEY and CDR2 is SVGAGI. Trimming cost V 5 bases and J 0 bases, with 12 bases left between them. CDR3 in amino acids: CASSPPGRSTDTQYF. CDR3 bases: TGTGCCAGCAGTCCTCCTGGTCGGAGCACAGATACGCAGTATTTT.

V gene TRBV9 combines with J gene TRBJ2-3, with D maybe TRBD2 (5 bases). The CDR3 has 15 residues. Germline assignment: CDR1 SGDLS and CDR2 YYNGEE. The germline V and J ends were trimmed by 1 base and 0 bases, with 9 bases remaining between them. This CDR3 is CASSVRAESTDTQYF. The CDR3 nucleotides are TGTGCCAGCAGCGTAAGAGCGGAGAGCACAGATACGCAGTATTTT.

This chain links TRBV30 with TRBJ2-7; 9 bases are a match to TRBD1. This CDR3 spans 13 amino acids. From germline, CDR1 is GTSNPN and CDR2 SVGIG (reference sequence). The ends lost 5 bases at V and 0 bases at J; junction bases unmatched: 2. CDR3 DNA sequence: TGTGCCTGGGGACAGGGGAGCTCCTACGAGCAGTACTTC. As protein: CAWGQGSSYEQYF.

A word on this clone: Other DNA sequences from this sample encode an identical CDR3 as well. The J gene is TRBJ2-5, the V gene TRBV5-1; D gene uncertain. This CDR3 contains 13 residues. Germline CDR1 reads SGHRS; CDR2 reads YFSETQ. V was cut by 3 bases and J by 1 base, with 7 bases left in between. CDR3 DNA: TGCGCCAGCAGCTCGGGCGGCCAAGAGACCCAGTACTTC. It is translated as CASSSGGQETQYF.

This rearrangement joins TRBV6-1 to TRBJ1-6; D might be TRBD1 (6 bases). CDR1 is MNHNS and CDR2 is SASEGT in the germline V gene. The germline V and J ends were trimmed by 5 bases and 15 bases, with 11 bases remaining between them. The CDR3 totals 11 residues. The CDR3 spells CASSMGHFLHF. The CDR3 DNA follows: TGTGCCAGCAGTATGGGACATTTCCTCCACTTT.

The chain couples TRBV6-5 to TRBJ2-3, with D maybe TRBD2 (5 bases). The germline V gene has CDR1 MNHEY and CDR2 SVGAGI. Trimming stripped 6 bases from V and 4 bases from J, with 8 bases between. This CDR3 region has 12 residues. The CDR3 reads CASRTIPDTQYF. The CDR3 nucleotides are TGTGCCAGCAGGACTATCCCAGATACGCAGTATTTT.

The V call is TRBV5-1, the J call TRBJ2-3; 8 bases agree with TRBD2. The ends lost 4 bases at V and 2 bases at J; junction bases unmatched: 6. Germline assignment: CDR1 SGHRS and CDR2 YFSETQ. The CDR3 has 15 residues. The CDR3 sequence is CASSPLAADTDTQYF. CDR3 sequence (DNA): TGCGCCAGCAGCCCACTAGCGGCCGACACAGATACGCAGTATTTT.

This chain links TRBV27 with TRBJ2-6, with D unresolved. Germline V gene data show CDR1 as MNHEY and CDR2 as SMNVEV (reference sequence). CDR3 length: 15 amino acids. Between the trimmed V and J ends, which lost 3 bases and 0 bases, there was a span of 6 bases. Here the CDR3 reads CASSFAFSGANVLTF. The CDR3 DNA sequence: TGTGCCAGCAGTTTCGCGTTCTCTGGGGCCAACGTCCTGACTTTC.

The V call is TRBV25-1, the J call TRBJ1-2; no reliable D call. The CDR3 length is 15 residues. V was clipped by 0 bases and J by 8 bases, with 16 bases between them. CDR1 MGHDK and CDR2 SYGVNS come from the germline V gene. This CDR3 is CASSEYKILDGGYTF. The CDR3 DNA sequence: TGTGCCAGCAGTGAATATAAGATCCTGGACGGGGGCTACACCTTC.

V and J are TRBV7-9 and TRBJ2-3; the D is unclear. Germline assignment: CDR1 SEHNR and CDR2 FQNEAQ (reference sequence). This CDR3 has 15 residues. V lost 1 base and J 2 bases, leaving 10 bases between the germline ends. The CDR3 here is CASSLVAAPTDTQYF. CDR3 nucleotides: TGTGCCAGCAGCTTAGTGGCAGCACCCACAGATACGCAGTATTTT.

This rearrangement joins TRBV30 to TRBJ1-2; D is undetermined. Germline V gene lookup returns CDR1 GTSNPN and CDR2 SVGIG (reference sequence). Trimming left V 5 bases short and J 10 bases short, with 11 bases between. The CDR3 sequence is 10 residues long. The CDR3 coding sequence is TGTGCCTGGGGCTTGATTGACTACACCTTC. Its protein is CAWGLIDYTF.

The V gene is TRBV18, the J gene TRBJ1-1; D might be TRBD1 (6 bases). The CDR3 spans 14 residues. In germline, CDR1 is KGHSH, CDR2 LQKENI. V lost 2 bases to trimming and J lost 6 bases, with 13 bases between them. The CDR3, as DNA: TGTGCCAGCTCACCAGGATTGGGGGCGGCTGAAGCTTTCTTT. Translated, it gives CASSPGLGAAEAFF.

On this clone itself: At the DNA level, this CDR3 is encoded by other sequences in the same sample as well. This chain connects TRBV28 to TRBJ1-1, with D unresolved. Trimming shortened V by 4 bases and J by 1 base, and 10 bases separated the two germline ends. Per the germline V gene, CDR1 is MDHEN and CDR2 is SYDVKM. The CDR3 runs 14 residues. The CDR3: CASSSGGRNTEAFF. The CDR3 DNA follows: TGTGCCAGCAGTTCCGGTGGGAGGAACACTGAAGCTTTCTTT.

The rearrangement links TRBV6-1 to TRBJ2-7, with 7 bases fitting TRBD1. This CDR3 is built from 14 residues. CDR1 is MNHNS and CDR2 is SASEGT in the germline V gene. V shed 8 bases and J 4 bases; nucleotides not matched to a gene: 11. CDR3 sequence reads: CASQINRGRYEQYF. CDR3 nucleotide sequence: TGTGCCAGCCAGATAAACAGGGGCAGGTACGAGCAGTACTTC.

This chain joins TRBV7-6 and TRBJ2-5; 13 positions match TRBD2. The germline CDR1 and CDR2 sequences are SGHVS and FNYEAQ. Trimming took 1 base from V and 5 from J; bases not matched to a gene: 7. The CDR3 loop spans 17 amino acids. Here the CDR3 reads CASSLEGTSGTHETQYF. The CDR3 nucleotides are TGTGCCAGCAGCTTAGAGGGGACTAGCGGGACTCACGAGACCCAGTACTTC.

This clone was detected only once. The J gene is TRBJ2-1, the V gene TRBV5-8; D gene uncertain. There are 14 residues in the CDR3. The V gene's germline CDR1 is SGHTS and CDR2 YDEGEE. The V and J ends lost 4 bases and 4 bases respectively, with 12 bases between them. The CDR3 sequence: CASSPEKLYNEQFF. The CDR3 bases are TGTGCCAGCAGCCCTGAAAAGCTATACAATGAGCAGTTCTTC.

The rearrangement joins TRBV27 to TRBJ2-1, with a tentative D call TRBD2 (6 bases). Deletions cut 4 bases from V and 4 bases from J, with 32 bases between. The CDR3 totals 21 residues. From germline, CDR1 is MNHEY and CDR2 SMNVEV (reference sequence). Here the CDR3 DNA reads TGTGCCAGCAGTTCTCGCCCCCCAGCCAGCGGGCCTCGGTGGGGATACAATGAGCAGTTCTTC. Its protein is CASSSRPPASGPRWGYNEQFF.

This clone appeared once. V is TRBV10-3 and J is TRBJ2-1; 12 bases fit TRBD2. The V gene's germline CDR1 is ENHRY and CDR2 SYGVKD. V lost 6 bases, J lost 6 bases, and 9 bases stayed unmatched. CDR3 size: 16 residues. CDR3 amino acids: CAIRISGTSGLNEQFF. The CDR3 nucleotides read TGTGCCATCAGGATATCCGGGACTAGCGGGCTCAATGAGCAGTTCTTC.

The chain has TRBV6-5 and TRBJ2-2; 7 bases align to TRBD2. V gave up 8 bases and J gave up 5 bases; unmatched junction bases: 11. CDR1 MNHEY and CDR2 SVGAGI come from the germline V gene. The CDR3 is made up of 15 amino acids. This CDR3 is CASRREGDGTGELFF. Here the CDR3 DNA reads TGTGCCAGCCGGAGGGAGGGCGATGGGACCGGGGAGCTGTTTTTT.

This clone was recorded many times. In the same sample, other DNA sequences code for this CDR3. The chain's CDR3 is CASSLRPATNEKLFF. As DNA, the CDR3 is TGTGCCAGCAGCTTGCGACCAGCAACTAATGAAAAACTGTTTTTT. The V gene is TRBV7-6, the J gene TRBJ1-4; D uncertain. CDR1 is SGHVS, CDR2 FNYEAQ, per germline. The CDR3 runs 15 residues. V was shortened by 3 bases and J by 0 bases, with 8 bases between the two germline ends.

The chain is built from TRBV7-2 and TRBJ1-2; D may be TRBD1 (5 bases). The CDR3 runs 16 residues. V was pared by 2 bases and J by 8 bases, with 21 bases between. CDR1 is SGHTA and CDR2 is FQGNSA in the germline V gene. The chain's CDR3 is CASSLTLTVREGGYTF. As DNA, the CDR3 is TGTGCCAGCAGCTTAACCCTGACAGTTCGGGAGGGCGGCTACACCTTC.

The genes are TRBV6-4 and TRBJ2-3; D uncertain. CDR3 size: 14 residues. Germline V gene sequence: CDR1 MRHNA, CDR2 SNTAGT. V was cut by 3 bases and J by 4 bases, with 11 bases left in between. The CDR3 nucleotides read TGTGCCAGCAGTGAACACCCTCGGGCAGATACGCAGTATTTT. This gives the protein CASSEHPRADTQYF.

The CDR3 loop reads CASRVGVDGYTF. DNA for the CDR3: TGTGCCAGCAGGGTCGGCGTTGATGGCTACACCTTC. This chain uses TRBV2 with TRBJ1-2; D unclear. The germline V gene encodes CDR1 SNHLY and CDR2 FYNNEI. This CDR3 is built from 12 residues. Trimming stripped 6 bases from V and 6 bases from J, with 11 bases between.

This rearrangement joins TRBV7-2 to TRBJ1-1; D is unclear. The CDR3 spans 14 residues. Trimming removed 5 bases from V and 0 bases from J, with 10 bases in between. CDR1 SGHTA and CDR2 FQGNSA come from the germline V gene. The CDR3 DNA follows: TGTGCCAGCAGCAAGGACCCCATGAACACTGAAGCTTTCTTT. Encoded protein: CASSKDPMNTEAFF.